These T cell receptor beta chains were read from a single sample in a study of shared clonotypes between healthy human individuals. Using immunoSEQ multiplex PCR, the repertoire was profiled, and TCRdb retains in-frame clones only, with some absent. This table has 85,000 to 100,000 clones, 60% to 70% appearing once. The sample consisted of memory CD8+ T cells sorted from blood. The source of these receptors is a man aged 30-40 years in good health. CDR3s include the opening cysteine and the closing phenylalanine or tryptophan. The D gene is left open where the match is weak. Size tells how often a clone was seen (once, few, many) or the class of an expanded clone, and some rows leave it out.

D gene	J gene	V gene	clone size	CDR3 DNA	CDR3 protein
TRBD1	TRBJ2-7	TRBV18	.	TGTGCCAGCTCACTGGGACAGGCGACCTCCACCGAGCAGTACTTC	CASSLGQATSTEQYF
.	TRBJ2-4	TRBV4-3	.	TGCGCCAGCAGCCAAGAATTAGCCCAAAACATTCAGTACTTC	CASSQELAQNIQYF
.	TRBJ2-7	TRBV11-2	.	TGTGCCAGCGGCAAGGCTCAGCTCTACGAGCAGTACTTC	CASGKAQLYEQYF
.	TRBJ2-7	TRBV6-5	.	TGTGCCAGCAGTCCGCTCCGGGACATCTTTAACGAGCAGTACTTC	CASSPLRDIFNEQYF
TRBD2	TRBJ2-7	TRBV13	once	TGTGCCAGCAGCCCCATAGCGGGAGCAGGCGAGCAGTACTTC	CASSPIAGAGEQYF
TRBD2	TRBJ2-4	TRBV4-2	.	TGTGCCAGCAGCCAAAAAGAGGGACTAGCGGGAGGGCCTGGGAACATTCAGTACTTC	CASSQKEGLAGGPGNIQYF
.	TRBJ2-3	TRBV7-3	.	TGTGCCAGCAGCTTGCGTGGTAGCACAGATACGCAGTATTTT	CASSLRGSTDTQYF
TRBD2	TRBJ2-5	TRBV5-6	.	TGTGCCAGCAGCTTGGGCGGCGCCGGGGGGGAGACCCAGTACTTC	CASSLGGAGGETQYF
.	TRBJ2-7	TRBV4-3	.	TGCGCCAGCAGCCAAGACAGGGGCGCCTACGAGCAGTACTTC	CASSQDRGAYEQYF
.	TRBJ1-2	TRBV5-5	.	TGTGCCAGCAGTGGGGCCAACTATGGCTACACCTTC	CASSGANYGYTF
.	TRBJ2-7	TRBV5-6	once	TGTGCCACCTGCCCCCGGGGTAGCTACGAGCAGTACTTC	CATCPRGSYEQYF
.	TRBJ2-7	TRBV28	once	TGTGCCAGTACGGGACAAAACTACGAGCAGTACTTC	CASTGQNYEQYF
.	TRBJ2-3	TRBV30	.	TGTGCCTGGAGCAGAGGGGATACGCAGTATTTT	CAWSRGDTQYF
.	TRBJ1-5	TRBV5-6	.	TGTGCCAGCAGCTTGGCCGGGACAAGCAATCAGCCCCAGCATTTT	CASSLAGTSNQPQHF
.	TRBJ1-1	TRBV28	few	TGTGCCAGCAGACGTACTAGTAGGGGCCGCACTGAAGCTTTCTTT	CASRRTSRGRTEAFF
.	TRBJ2-3	TRBV21-1	.	TGTGCCAGCAGCAAAGGATGTTCCCCCGGGAGAGGGGCACAGGCGACAGATACGCAGTATTTT	CASSKGCSPGRGAQATDTQYF
.	TRBJ2-3	TRBV5-5	.	TGTGCCAGTAGGGGAGACACCACAATGACGGATACGCAGTATTTT	CASRGDTTMTDTQYF
TRBD1	TRBJ2-7	TRBV5-1	.	TGCGCCAGCAGCTTGGGCTATTGGAAAACCGGGACAGCCTACGAGCAGTACTTC	CASSLGYWKTGTAYEQYF
.	TRBJ1-3	TRBV2	.	TGTGCCAGCAGGACGGGGGTTTTTGGAAACACCATATATTTT	CASRTGVFGNTIYF
TRBD2	TRBJ2-3	TRBV5-1	.	TGCGCCAGCAGCTTGGATGGTAGCGGGAGTTGGTACGATACGCAGTATTTT	CASSLDGSGSWYDTQYF
TRBD2	TRBJ2-2	TRBV5-4	.	TGTGCCAGCAGCTTAGGTGGGAGGGACACCGGGGAGCTGTTTTTT	CASSLGGRDTGELFF
TRBD2	TRBJ2-3	TRBV28	.	TGTGCCAGCAACTCTCCGTTAGCGGGAGTGGCTCTAGATACGCAGTATTTT	CASNSPLAGVALDTQYF
.	TRBJ1-5	TRBV15	.	TGTGCCACCAGCAGAGATTGGGGACAAAGCAATCAGCCCCAGCATTTT	CATSRDWGQSNQPQHF